Following are 14 T cell receptor beta chains from one sample sequenced in a study of early T cells in non-severe SARS-CoV-2 infection. TCRdb re-analysed the 5' RACE reads in MiXCR, keeping a single row per CDR3 protein. The repertoire holds 87,000 or so distinct CDR3 sequences, with 9% to 15% as singletons. Source material: whole blood. The receptor set was obtained from an adult who was a healthcare worker with PCR-confirmed SARS-CoV-2 infection or an uninfected control (not recorded which).

This clonotype occurred many times. The chain combines TRBV7-8 with TRBJ1-2; TRBD1 is a possible D gene (5 bases). Deletions cut 4 bases from V and 2 bases from J, with 14 bases between. The CDR3 covers 15 residues. Germline V gene sequence: CDR1 SGHVS, CDR2 FQNEAQ. CDR3 nucleotide sequence: TGTGCCAGCAGCTCAGAAGTCGGGGGGAACTATGGCTACACCTTC. As protein: CASSSEVGGNYGYTF.

The rearrangement uses TRBV7-2 and TRBJ2-3; possible D gene TRBD2, 6 bases. The CDR3 contains 17 residues. Trimming took off 1 base at V and 3 bases at J, with 17 bases between the two ends. Germline CDR1 reads SGHTA; CDR2 reads FQGNSA. The DNA for the CDR3 is TGTGCCAGCAGCTTAGACGGGATTCTCCGGGGGACAGATACGCAGTATTTT. Its translation is CASSLDGILRGTDTQYF.

This clonotype was counted at least ten times. The chain recombines TRBV12-3 or TRBV12-4 with TRBJ2-3; 14 bases line up with TRBD2. This CDR3 is built from 15 residues. The V segment lost 3 bases and the J segment 9 bases; nucleotides outside the gene matches: 5. CDR3 coding DNA: TGTGCCAGCAGTTTGGGGACTAGCGGGAGTGGGACGCAGTATTTT. This sequence encodes CASSLGTSGSGTQYF.

A single count supports this clonotype. Mismatch with germline at one junction end may stem from a read error. This chain links TRBV6-2 or TRBV6-3 with TRBJ2-7; D is undetermined. This CDR3 is 13 amino acids long. Germline V gene data show CDR1 as MNHEY and CDR2 as SVGEGT. CDR3 sequence (DNA): TGTGCCAGCACGGGCGCGGCATTCTACGAGCTGTACTTC. Its translation: CASTGAAFYELYF.

This clonotype was counted only a few times. The chain recombines TRBV29-1 with TRBJ2-1; 14 positions match TRBD2. The germline gives CDR1 SQVTM, CDR2 ANQGSEA. V was pared by 4 bases and J by 7 bases, with 0 bases of the junction left unmatched. The CDR3 consists of 13 residues. The CDR3 DNA reads TGCAGCGTTGGGACTAGCGGGAGGAATGAGCAGTTCTTC. This encodes CSVGTSGRNEQFF.

The chain links TRBV5-6 to TRBJ1-3; D is perhaps TRBD1 (6 bases). The V end lost 10 bases, the J end lost 0 bases, and 11 bases lay between the germline ends. Germline loops: CDR1 SGHDT, CDR2 YYEEEE. This CDR3 spans 13 amino acids. The DNA for the CDR3 is TGTGCCGGGGGACATTCCTCTGGAAACACCATATATTTT. Amino acids: CAGGHSSGNTIYF.

This clonotype was recorded a few times. This chain connects TRBV11-2 to TRBJ1-2, with 8 bases aligning to TRBD1. This CDR3 spans 15 amino acids. Losses at the gene ends were 3 bases for V and 7 bases for J; bases not matched to a gene: 10. Germline V lookup: CDR1 SGHAT, CDR2 FQNNGV. CDR3 coding DNA: TGTGCCAGCAGCTTCATCTTCGGACAGGGAAGTGGCTACACCTTC. This translates into CASSFIFGQGSGYTF.

This clonotype was counted between two and nine times. The genes are TRBV12-3 or TRBV12-4 and TRBJ2-1, with D perhaps TRBD1 or TRBD2 (5 bases each). The CDR3 runs 13 residues. V gave up 6 bases and J gave up 10 bases, with 16 bases separating them. The CDR3 region is CASRITGTLEQFF. The CDR3 nucleotides are TGTGCCAGCAGGATAACCGGGACCTTAGAGCAGTTCTTC.

There are a few counts of this clonotype. This rearrangement joins TRBV10-3 to TRBJ2-7; 7 positions match TRBD2. CDR1 and CDR2 from the germline V gene are ENHRY and SYGVKD. The J segment lost 6 bases and the V segment lost 2 bases, leaving 7 bases of the junction unmatched. There are 14 residues in the CDR3. The CDR3 DNA reads as TGTGCCATCAGTGAGCCGACTAGCTCAGGCGAGCAGTACTTC. Translating gives CAISEPTSSGEQYF.

As DNA, the CDR3 is TGTGCCAGCAGCCAAGTTGATGAGCAGTTCTTC. This gives the protein CASSQVDEQFF. The gene calls are TRBV3-1 and TRBJ2-1, with D unclear. The CDR3 is 11 amino acids. The ends were cut back, 1 base at V and 8 bases at J, with 3 bases in the middle. Germline loops: CDR1 LGHDT, CDR2 YNNKEL (reference sequence).

In its sample, this clonotype was seen a few times. The V gene is TRBV20-1, the J gene TRBJ1-1; D possibly corresponds to TRBD1 (5 bases). The V end was cut by 4 bases, the J end by 0 bases, with 12 bases between. The germline CDR1 and CDR2 sequences are DFQATT and SNEGSKA (reference sequence). CDR3 size: 14 residues. The CDR3 is CSATLAGVNTEAFF. The CDR3 DNA is TGCAGTGCTACGCTAGCGGGGGTGAACACTGAAGCTTTCTTT.

Many counts were recorded for this clonotype. This chain connects TRBV20-1 to TRBJ1-3; 9 bases align to TRBD1. CDR1 and CDR2 from the germline V gene are DFQATT and SNEGSKA (reference sequence). V trimming: 5 bases; J trimming: 0 bases; junction bases outside the gene matches: 2. The CDR3 contains 14 residues. CDR3: CSAGQGNSGNTIYF. CDR3 coding DNA: TGCAGTGCTGGACAGGGGAACTCTGGAAACACCATATATTTT.

This clonotype has just a few counts. The V gene is TRBV11-2, the J gene TRBJ2-7, with a tentative D call TRBD1 (6 bases). Trimming left V 5 bases short and J 0 bases short, with 20 bases between. The V gene's germline CDR1 is SGHAT and CDR2 FQNNGV. This CDR3 region has 17 residues. CDR3 nucleotides: TGTGCCAGCAGCCCGAACCCTTCCCTCAGGGGCTCCTACGAGCAGTACTTC. It translates to CASSPNPSLRGSYEQYF.

There are a few counts of this clonotype. One junction end does not reproduce the germline sequence, and a read error may be involved. The gene calls are TRBV5-6 and TRBJ2-1, with TRBD1 matching over 8 bases. The CDR3 spans 16 residues. Germline V gives CDR1 SGHDT, CDR2 YYEEEE. DNA for the CDR3: TGTGTCAGCAGCCAGGGACAGGTTGTCTCCTACAATGAGCAGTTCTTC. Protein: CVSSQGQVVSYNEQFF.